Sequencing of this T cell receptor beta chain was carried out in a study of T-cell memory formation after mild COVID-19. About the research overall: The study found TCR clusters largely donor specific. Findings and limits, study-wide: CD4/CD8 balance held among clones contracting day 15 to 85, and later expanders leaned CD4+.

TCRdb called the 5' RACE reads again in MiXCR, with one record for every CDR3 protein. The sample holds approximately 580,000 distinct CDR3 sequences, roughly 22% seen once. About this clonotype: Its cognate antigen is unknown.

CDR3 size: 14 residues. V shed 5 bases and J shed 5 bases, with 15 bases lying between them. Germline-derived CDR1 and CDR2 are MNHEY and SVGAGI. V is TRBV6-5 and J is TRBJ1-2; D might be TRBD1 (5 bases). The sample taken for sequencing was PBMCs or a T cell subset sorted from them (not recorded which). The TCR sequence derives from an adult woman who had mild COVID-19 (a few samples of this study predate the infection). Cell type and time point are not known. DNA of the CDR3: TGTGCCAGCAGTGCCTCTGGGGGGAGGTATGGCTACACCTTC. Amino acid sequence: CASSASGGRYGYTF.